This TCR beta chain was recovered during a study of a mutant IDH1 vaccine in newly diagnosed glioma. Turning to the study itself: Across weeks 1, 3, 5, 7, 11, 15, 19 and 23, patients received a vaccination each time, eight in all. Those enrolled had earlier been treated with radiotherapy, temozolomide, or both, mostly both. Vaccination followed radiotherapy alone by 4-6 weeks, or accompanied temozolomide cycles.

The germline gives CDR1 SSHAT, CDR2 FNYEAQ (reference sequence). The CDR3 contains 13 residues. The data were produced by immunoSEQ multiplex PCR, yet TCRdb's version contains in-frame clones alone and is incomplete. The sample includes about 40,000 clones, about nine tenths of them seen just once. About this clone itself: Its target is not known. Mismatch with germline at one junction end may stem from a read error.

Regarding time point: week 5, during vaccination. What each vaccine dose contained was 300 ug of mutant IDH1 20-mer peptide, accompanied by topical imiquimod. Study-level findings and limits: Patients mounted vaccine-induced immune responses in 93.3% of cases.

The sequences come from PBMCs, collected from a glioma patient whose treatment included an IDH1 peptide vaccine. The TCR was taken from a man between 45 and 60 years old with glioma. The V call is TRBV7-7, the J call TRBJ2-7; D might be TRBD1 (5 bases). CDR3 loop: CASSLSRAGEQYF. CDR3 nucleotide sequence: TGTGCTAGCAGCTTAAGCAGGGCTGGCGAGCAGTACTTC.